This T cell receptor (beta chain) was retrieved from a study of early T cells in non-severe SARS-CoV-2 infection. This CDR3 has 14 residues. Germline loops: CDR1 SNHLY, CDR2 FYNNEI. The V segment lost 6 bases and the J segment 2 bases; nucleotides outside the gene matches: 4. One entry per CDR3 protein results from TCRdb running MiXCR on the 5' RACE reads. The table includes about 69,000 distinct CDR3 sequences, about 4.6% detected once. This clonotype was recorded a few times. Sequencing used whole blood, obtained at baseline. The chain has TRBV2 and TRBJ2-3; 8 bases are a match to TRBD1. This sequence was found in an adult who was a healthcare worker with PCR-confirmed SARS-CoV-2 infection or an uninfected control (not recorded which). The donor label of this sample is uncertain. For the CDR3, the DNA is TGTGCCAGCAGGCGACAGGGGTCCACAGATACGCAGTATTTT. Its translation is CASRRQGSTDTQYF.